The 6 T cell receptor beta chains presented below share a single source sample, sequenced in a study of PD-1 blockade in mismatch repair-deficient tumors. Profiled with immunoSEQ multiplex PCR; TCRdb holds only in-frame clones, not every one. The repertoire holds roughly 130,000 clones, with around nine tenths as singletons. This material consisted of peripheral blood, taken just over 70 weeks after starting pembrolizumab. The origin of the receptors is an adult with mismatch repair-deficient cancer.

The genes are TRBV19 and TRBJ2-7; 8 bases line up with TRBD1. Germline V gives CDR1 LNHDA, CDR2 SQIVND (reference sequence). With V trimmed by 7 bases and J by 4 bases, 9 bases remained unmatched. The CDR3 extends over 14 amino acids. The CDR3 reads CASTPGGTEYEQYF. In DNA form, the CDR3 reads TGTGCCAGTACCCCAGGGGGCACAGAATACGAGCAGTACTTC.

CDR3 amino acids: CASRGSGYGYTF. The DNA of the CDR3 is TGTGCCAGCCGGGGGAGCGGCTATGGCTACACCTTC. V is TRBV25-1 and J is TRBJ1-2, with D tentatively TRBD1 (5 bases). The germline CDR1 and CDR2 sequences are MGHDK and SYGVNS. The CDR3 spans 12 residues. Trimming took 8 bases from V and 4 from J, leaving 11 bases between them.

The CDR3, as DNA: TGTGCCAGCAGGAGGGGACAGGGGGACGGCTACACCTTC. Amino acids: CASRRGQGDGYTF. The chain employs TRBV6-5 and TRBJ1-2, with TRBD1 matching 11 bases. Germline V gene lookup returns CDR1 MNHEY and CDR2 SVGAGI. Trimming cost V 6 bases and J 8 bases; bases outside gene matches: 5. The CDR3 contains 13 residues.

This chain joins TRBV14 and TRBJ2-7; the D is unclear. With 0 bases removed from V and 3 bases from J, the gap between germline ends came to 6 bases. The CDR3 loop spans 13 amino acids. Germline V gene lookup returns CDR1 SGHDN and CDR2 FVKESK. CDR3 coding DNA: TGTGCCAGCAGCCAAGAATACGGCTACGAGCAGTACTTC. Protein: CASSQEYGYEQYF.

J is TRBJ1-3 and V is TRBV7-8; no clear D. CDR1 SGHVS and CDR2 FQNEAQ come from the germline V gene. This CDR3 region has 18 residues. Trimming took off 5 bases at V and 0 bases at J, with 20 bases between the two ends. CDR3 region: CASSPRNPRRSSGNTIYF. The CDR3 nucleotides read TGTGCCAGCAGCCCCCGGAACCCCCGACGGTCCTCTGGAAACACCATATATTTT.

The rearrangement joins TRBV7-9 to TRBJ2-1; 10 bases fit TRBD2. V shed 4 bases, J shed 7 bases, and the junction held 13 bases outside the gene matches. The CDR3 contains 17 residues. Germline loops: CDR1 SEHNR, CDR2 FQNEAQ (reference sequence). CDR3 loop: CASSSVRTLAGANEQFF. The CDR3, as DNA: TGTGCCAGCAGCTCCGTCCGGACCCTAGCGGGAGCAAATGAGCAGTTCTTC.